The source of this T cell receptor (beta chain) is a study of T cell changes during pregnancy in multiple sclerosis. Looked up from germline, CDR1 is SNHLY and CDR2 is FYNNEI. V dropped 6 bases and J dropped 5; count of bases not matched to a gene: 9. The CDR3 has 15 amino acids. The protocol was immunoSEQ multiplex PCR, while the TCRdb copy is restricted to in-frame clones and leaves out a portion. Of more than 45,000 clones listed, about 93% are singletons. This sequence joins TRBV2 and TRBJ2-5; 10 nucleotides match TRBD2. The sequencing here drew on CD4+ T cells from peripheral blood mononuclear cells, taken in the first trimester of pregnancy. The clonotype originates from a female donor with multiple sclerosis, enrolled in a pregnancy study. The CDR3: CASSLAGALGETQYF. The CDR3 DNA sequence: TGTGCCAGCAGCCTAGCGGGGGCCCTCGGGGAGACCCAGTACTTC. Using reference TRBV2 and TRBJ2-5 for the parts outside the CDR3, the full variable domain is EPEVTQTPSHQVTQMGQEVILRCVPISNHLYFYWYRQILGQKVEFLVSFYNNEISEKSEIFDDQFSVERPDGSNFTLKIRSTKLEDSAMYFCASSLAGALGETQYFGPGTRLLVL.